These 19 T cell receptor beta chains share one sample of origin, sequenced in a study of T-cell memory formation after mild COVID-19. TCRdb reprocessed the 5' RACE reads via MiXCR and lists one record per CDR3 protein. The table has about 200,000 distinct CDR3 sequences, over 9% seen once. The sequenced material came from PBMCs or a T cell subset sorted from them (not recorded which). The source of these receptors is a man between 18 and 29 years old who had mild COVID-19 (a few samples of this study predate the infection). Cell type and time point are not known.

This rearrangement joins TRBV9 to TRBJ1-2; TRBD1 agrees at 7 bases. There are 15 residues in the CDR3. The germline gives CDR1 SGDLS, CDR2 YYNGEE. V shed 6 bases, J shed 8 bases, and the junction held 16 bases outside the gene matches. CDR3 in amino acids: CASTATGTEVKGYTF. Here the CDR3 DNA reads TGTGCCAGCACCGCGACAGGGACGGAGGTGAAGGGCTACACCTTC.

This clonotype was counted ten times or more. The genes are TRBV7-2 and TRBJ2-7; the D gene is possibly TRBD1 (5 bases). CDR3 length: 13 amino acids. Germline V gene sequence: CDR1 SGHTA, CDR2 FQGNSA. The ends were cut back, 0 bases at V and 2 bases at J, with 5 bases in the middle. The CDR3 DNA reads TGTGCCAGCAGCTTAGCAGGGGCCTACGAGCAGTACGTC. It codes for CASSLAGAYEQYV.

The rearrangement uses TRBV20-1 and TRBJ1-1; TRBD1 might be the D (6 bases). CDR1 is DFQATT and CDR2 is SNEGSKA in the germline V gene (reference sequence). The CDR3 extends over 10 amino acids. V dropped 6 bases and J dropped 7 bases, with 9 bases sitting between them. This CDR3 reads CSARQVEAFF. CDR3 nucleotides: TGCAGTGCAAGACAGGTTGAAGCTTTCTTT.

This clonotype was seen at least ten times. The genes are TRBV12-5 and TRBJ2-3, with 10 bases lining up with TRBD2. The J segment lost 12 bases and the V segment lost 0 bases, leaving 3 bases of the junction unmatched. Per germline, CDR1 LGHNT and CDR2 FRNRAP. This CDR3 region has 13 residues. In DNA, the CDR3 is TGTGCTAGTGGTTTGGTAAGCGGGGGGGCCCAGTATTTT. The encoded protein is CASGLVSGGAQYF.

This clonotype was counted many times. The chain couples TRBV12-3 or TRBV12-4 to TRBJ2-5; 7 positions agree with TRBD1. The CDR3 runs to 13 residues. J gave up 1 base and V 7 bases, and 3 bases lay outside the gene matches. The CDR3 region has the DNA TGTGCCAGCATCAGGACAGGCCAAGAGACCCAGTACTTC. Translated: CASIRTGQETQYF.

This clonotype was picked up a small number of times. This chain links TRBV4-3 with TRBJ2-7, with TRBD1 matching over 11 bases. This CDR3 region has 14 residues. Trimming at V came to 6 bases and at J to 7 bases, leaving 8 bases not matched to a gene. CDR1 LGHNA and CDR2 YSLEER come from the germline V gene. The CDR3 DNA sequence: TGCGCCAGCAGGCATGGACAGGGGGCGGGGGAGCAGTACTTC. Translation: CASRHGQGAGEQYF.

CDR3 coding DNA: TGTGCCAGCAGCCACCCGGGACGGCAAAATCAGCCCCAGCATTTT. Protein product: CASSHPGRQNQPQHF. This chain joins TRBV4-2 and TRBJ1-5, with D tentatively TRBD1 (5 bases). CDR1 is LGHNA, CDR2 YNFKEQ, per germline. V lost 3 bases, J lost 4 bases, and 13 bases lay in between. The CDR3 consists of 15 residues.

This chain connects TRBV5-1 to TRBJ2-5; D is unresolved. Trimming pared 4 bases from V and 1 base from J, leaving 5 bases between. Per germline, CDR1 SGHRS and CDR2 YFSETQ. This CDR3 has 12 amino acids. Here the CDR3 reads CASSAVQETQYF. The DNA for the CDR3 is TGCGCCAGCAGCGCGGTCCAAGAGACCCAGTACTTC.

This clonotype was counted between two and nine times. V and J are TRBV5-1 and TRBJ1-2; 10 bases are shared with TRBD1. The germline CDR1 and CDR2 sequences are SGHRS and YFSETQ. The CDR3 totals 13 residues. Trimming cost V 4 bases and J 10 bases; bases outside gene matches: 7. The CDR3, as DNA: TGCGCCAGCAGCCAGGGACAGGGGCTCCACTACACCTTC. Protein: CASSQGQGLHYTF.

This clonotype appeared a few times. The CDR3, as DNA: TGTGCCAGTCAATCAGAAGGGGTCTATACGAATTCACCCCTCCACTTT. Protein product: CASQSEGVYTNSPLHF. The J gene is TRBJ1-6, the V gene TRBV7-8; a possible D gene is TRBD1 (5 bases). Germline CDR1 SGHVS, CDR2 FQNEAQ. V was shortened by 9 bases and J by 7 bases, with 22 bases between the two germline ends. This CDR3 has 16 amino acids.

The gene calls are TRBV30 and TRBJ1-5, with 8 bases fitting TRBD1. The CDR3 has 16 amino acids. Per the germline V gene, CDR1 is GTSNPN and CDR2 is SVGIG (reference sequence). J lost 6 bases, V lost 1 base, and 11 bases had no gene match. The CDR3 coding sequence is TGTGCCTGGAGTGGCCAGGGCCAGGGGGCCGGTCAGCCCCAGCATTTT. Its translation: CAWSGQGQGAGQPQHF.

This clonotype occurred a few times. The rearrangement links TRBV5-1 to TRBJ2-4; the D is unclear. Between the trimmed V and J ends, which lost 3 bases and 5 bases, there was a span of 15 bases. Germline V gene data show CDR1 as SGHRS and CDR2 as YFSETQ. CDR3 length: 15 amino acids. The CDR3 DNA reads as TGCGCCAGCAGCTCTCCCGAAACGGGCCAAAACATTCAGTACTTC. Translated: CASSSPETGQNIQYF.

This clonotype has a handful of counts. The CDR3 DNA follows: TGTGCCAGCAGTTACTCGGCGGTCCAGAATCAGCCCCAGCATTTT. Amino acids: CASSYSAVQNQPQHF. The V and J genes are TRBV6-5 and TRBJ1-5; D unresolved. Looked up from germline, CDR1 is MNHEY and CDR2 is SVGAGI. The CDR3 is 15 residues long. V shed 0 bases and J shed 4 bases, with 10 bases lying between them.

This clonotype came up many times. This chain links TRBV12-3 or TRBV12-4 with TRBJ2-5; possible D gene TRBD2, 6 bases. This CDR3 has 15 residues. Trimming took 6 bases from V and 5 from J, leaving 19 bases between them. The CDR3 DNA follows: TGTGCCAGCAGAAAAGGGGAGGTGCTGAGCGAGACCCAGTACTTC. Translating gives CASRKGEVLSETQYF.

The rearrangement links TRBV20-1 to TRBJ1-4; no firm D call. CDR1 is DFQATT, CDR2 SNEGSKA, per germline (reference sequence). This CDR3 spans 12 amino acids. V was pared by 4 bases and J by 3 bases, with 6 bases between. The CDR3 bases are TGCAGTGCTACTGAGGCTAATGAAAAACTGTTTTTT. As protein: CSATEANEKLFF.

This clonotype was seen ten or more times. This chain uses TRBV4-3 with TRBJ2-5, with 8 bases lining up with TRBD2. CDR1 is LGHNA, CDR2 YSLEER, per germline. This CDR3 is built from 17 residues. The V gene end was trimmed by 1 base and the J gene end by 0 bases; junction bases not matched to a gene: 7. The CDR3 region is CASSQGVSGGNQETQYF. In DNA, the CDR3 is TGCGCCAGCAGCCAAGGGGTCAGCGGGGGAAACCAAGAGACCCAGTACTTC.

The rearrangement uses TRBV24-1 and TRBJ2-1, with D perhaps matching TRBD2 (6 bases). Germline loops: CDR1 KGHDR, CDR2 SFDVKD. The CDR3 runs 16 residues. V lost 5 bases and J 7 bases, leaving 20 bases between the germline ends. CDR3 DNA sequence: TGTGCCACCAGTGCTCCATTAGCGGTCCGATGGAATGAGCAGTTCTTC. This gives the protein CATSAPLAVRWNEQFF.

V gene TRBV7-9 combines with J gene TRBJ2-6, with D hard to call. V was shortened by 5 bases and J by 2 bases, with 10 bases between the two germline ends. The CDR3 covers 15 residues. Germline V gene lookup returns CDR1 SEHNR and CDR2 FQNEAQ (reference sequence). CDR3 in DNA: TGTGCCAGCAGCCCACGTGGTGCTGGGGCCAACGTCCTGACTTTC. Its translation is CASSPRGAGANVLTF.

This clonotype has just a few counts. The chain carries TRBV2 and TRBJ1-1; a possible D gene is TRBD1 (6 bases). Per the germline V gene, CDR1 is SNHLY and CDR2 is FYNNEI. The germline V and J ends were trimmed by 4 bases and 1 base, with 10 bases remaining between them. This CDR3 contains 14 residues. The CDR3 protein is CASSVQGKNTEAFF. CDR3 sequence (DNA): TGTGCCAGCAGTGTGCAGGGGAAGAACACTGAAGCTTTCTTT.